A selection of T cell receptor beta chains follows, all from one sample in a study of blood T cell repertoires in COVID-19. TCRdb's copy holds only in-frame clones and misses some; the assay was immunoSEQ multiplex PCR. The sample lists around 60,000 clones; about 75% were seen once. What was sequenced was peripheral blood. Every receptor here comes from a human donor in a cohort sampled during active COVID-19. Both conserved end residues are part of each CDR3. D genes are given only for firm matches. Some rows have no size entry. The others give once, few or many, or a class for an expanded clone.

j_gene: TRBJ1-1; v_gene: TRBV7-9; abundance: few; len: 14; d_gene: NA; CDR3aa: CASIRTFPHTEAFF; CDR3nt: TGTGCCAGCATCCGGACTTTTCCCCACACTGAAGCTTTCTTT
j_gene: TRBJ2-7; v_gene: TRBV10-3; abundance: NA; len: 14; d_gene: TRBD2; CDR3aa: CAIGGGGGSYEQYF; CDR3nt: TGTGCCATCGGAGGCGGCGGGGGTTCCTACGAGCAGTACTTC
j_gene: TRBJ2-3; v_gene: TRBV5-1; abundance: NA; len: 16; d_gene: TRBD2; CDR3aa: CASSLRTSGGTDTQYF; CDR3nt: TGCGCCAGCAGCTTGAGGACTAGCGGGGGGACGGATACGCAGTATTTT
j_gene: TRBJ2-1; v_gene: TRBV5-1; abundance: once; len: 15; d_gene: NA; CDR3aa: CASSADSGSYNEQFF; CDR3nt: TGCGCCAGCAGCGCGGACAGTGGTTCCTACAATGAGCAGTTCTTC
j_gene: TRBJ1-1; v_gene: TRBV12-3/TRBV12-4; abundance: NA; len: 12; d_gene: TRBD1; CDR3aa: CASSQGQGEAFF; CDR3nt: TGTGCCAGCTCCCAGGGACAGGGTGAAGCTTTCTTT
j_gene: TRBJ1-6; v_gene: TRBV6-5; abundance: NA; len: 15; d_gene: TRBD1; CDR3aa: CASSYSGTVVSPLHF; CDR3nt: TGTGCCAGCAGTTACTCCGGGACAGTAGTGTCACCCCTCCACTTT
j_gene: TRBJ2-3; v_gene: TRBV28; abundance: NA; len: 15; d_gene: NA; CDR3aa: CASSLGRPGTDTQYF; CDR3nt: TGTGCCAGCAGTTTAGGGCGACCAGGCACAGATACGCAGTATTTT
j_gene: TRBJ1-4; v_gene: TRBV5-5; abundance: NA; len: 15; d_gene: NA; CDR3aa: CASSLYQGRSEKLFF; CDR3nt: TGTGCCAGCAGCTTGTACCAGGGAAGGAGTGAAAAACTGTTTTTT
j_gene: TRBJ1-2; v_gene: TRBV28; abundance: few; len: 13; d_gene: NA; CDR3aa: CASSLGRGRGYTF; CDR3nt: TGTGCCAGCAGTTTAGGGCGGGGGCGTGGCTACACCTTC
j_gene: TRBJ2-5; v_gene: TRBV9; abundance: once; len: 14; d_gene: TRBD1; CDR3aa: CASSLGGQVKTQYF; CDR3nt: TGTGCCAGCAGCCTCGGGGGACAGGTCAAGACCCAGTACTTC
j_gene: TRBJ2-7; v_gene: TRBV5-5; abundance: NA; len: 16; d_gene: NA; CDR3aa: CASSLNPTAGSYEQYF; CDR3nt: TGTGCCAGCAGCTTGAACCCTACGGCGGGAAGCTACGAGCAGTACTTC
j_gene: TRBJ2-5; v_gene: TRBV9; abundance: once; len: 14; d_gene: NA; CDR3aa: CASSVETGIETQYF; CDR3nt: TGTGCCAGCAGCGTAGAAACAGGGATAGAGACCCAGTACTTC
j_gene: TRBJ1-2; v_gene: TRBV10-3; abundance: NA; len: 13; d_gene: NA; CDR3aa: CAISVDSSYGYTF; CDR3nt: TGTGCCATCAGTGTCGACAGCTCCTATGGCTACACCTTC
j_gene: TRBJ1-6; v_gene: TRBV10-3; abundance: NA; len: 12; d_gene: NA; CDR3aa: CAISEPTGPLHF; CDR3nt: TGTGCCATCAGTGAGCCGACAGGACCCCTCCACTTT
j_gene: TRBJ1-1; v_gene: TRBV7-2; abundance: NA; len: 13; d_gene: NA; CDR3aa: CASRGAGLTEAFF; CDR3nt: TGTGCCAGCAGAGGGGCCGGGTTAACTGAAGCTTTCTTT
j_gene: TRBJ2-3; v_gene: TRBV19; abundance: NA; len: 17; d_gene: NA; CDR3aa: CASSIGGLREHTDTQYF; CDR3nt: TGTGCCAGTAGTATAGGCGGCTTGCGGGAACACACAGATACGCAGTATTTT
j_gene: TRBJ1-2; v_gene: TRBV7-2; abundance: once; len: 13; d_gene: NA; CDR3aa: CASSSQMAVGYTF; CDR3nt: TGTGCCAGCAGCTCCCAGATGGCTGTTGGCTACACCTTC
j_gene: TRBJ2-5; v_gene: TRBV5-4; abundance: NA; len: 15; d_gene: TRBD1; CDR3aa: CASSSDRGPGETQYF; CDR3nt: TGTGCCAGCAGCTCGGACAGGGGACCGGGAGAGACCCAGTACTTC
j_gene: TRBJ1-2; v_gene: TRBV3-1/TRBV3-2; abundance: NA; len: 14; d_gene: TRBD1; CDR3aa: CASSLGGDSYGYTF; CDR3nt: TGTGCCAGCAGCCTTGGAGGGGACAGCTATGGCTACACCTTC
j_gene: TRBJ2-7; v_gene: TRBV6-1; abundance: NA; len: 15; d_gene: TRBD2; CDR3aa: CASSEGLADPYEQYF; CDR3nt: TGTGCCAGCAGTGAAGGACTAGCGGACCCCTACGAGCAGTACTTC
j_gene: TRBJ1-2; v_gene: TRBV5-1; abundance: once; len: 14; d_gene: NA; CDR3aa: CASSASGTNYGYTF; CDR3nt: TGCGCCAGCAGCGCCTCCGGGACAAACTATGGCTACACCTTC
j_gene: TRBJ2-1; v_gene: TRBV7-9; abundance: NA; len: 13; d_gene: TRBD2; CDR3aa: CASSLAGGHEQFF; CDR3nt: TGTGCCAGCAGCTTAGCGGGAGGGCATGAGCAGTTCTTC
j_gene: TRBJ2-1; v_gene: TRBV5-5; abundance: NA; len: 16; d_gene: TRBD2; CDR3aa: CASSRRGGRVPNEQFF; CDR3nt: TGTGCCAGCAGCAGGAGGGGCGGGAGGGTTCCCAATGAGCAGTTCTTC
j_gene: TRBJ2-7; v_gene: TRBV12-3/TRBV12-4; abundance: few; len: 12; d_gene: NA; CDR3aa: CASSLLRQRQYF; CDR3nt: TGTGCCAGCAGTTTACTCAGACAGAGGCAGTACTTC
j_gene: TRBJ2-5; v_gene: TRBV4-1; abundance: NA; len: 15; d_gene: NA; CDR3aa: CASSQGQAGQETQYF; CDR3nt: TGCGCCAGCAGCCAAGGACAAGCGGGTCAAGAGACCCAGTACTTC
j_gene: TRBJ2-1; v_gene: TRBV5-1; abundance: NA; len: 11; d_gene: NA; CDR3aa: CASRQGGEQFF; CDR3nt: TGCGCCAGCAGGCAGGGCGGTGAGCAGTTCTTC
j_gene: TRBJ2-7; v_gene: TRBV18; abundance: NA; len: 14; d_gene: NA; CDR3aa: CASSRGLQEHEQYF; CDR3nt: TGTGCCAGCTCACGCGGTCTACAGGAACACGAGCAGTACTTC
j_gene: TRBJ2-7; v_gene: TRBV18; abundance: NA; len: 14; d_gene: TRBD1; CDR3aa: CASSPGTVNYEQYF; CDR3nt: TGTGCCAGCTCACCCGGGACAGTTAACTACGAGCAGTACTTC
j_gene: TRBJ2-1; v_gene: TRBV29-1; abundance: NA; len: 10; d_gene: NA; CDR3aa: CSGGKNEQFF; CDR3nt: TGCAGCGGAGGGAAGAATGAGCAGTTCTTC
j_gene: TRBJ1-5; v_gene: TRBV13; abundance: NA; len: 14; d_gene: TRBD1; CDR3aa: CASSSTRGEQPQHF; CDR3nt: TGTGCCAGCAGCTCAACCAGGGGGGAGCAGCCCCAGCATTTT
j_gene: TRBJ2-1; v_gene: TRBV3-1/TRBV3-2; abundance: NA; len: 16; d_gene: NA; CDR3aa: CASSQALRLHGSEQFF; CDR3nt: TGTGCCAGCAGCCAAGCATTGCGACTTCATGGCAGTGAGCAGTTCTTC
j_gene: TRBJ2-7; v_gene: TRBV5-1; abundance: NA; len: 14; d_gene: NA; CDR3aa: CASSLETGSYEQYF; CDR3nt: TGCGCCAGCAGCTTGGAAACAGGCTCCTACGAGCAGTACTTC
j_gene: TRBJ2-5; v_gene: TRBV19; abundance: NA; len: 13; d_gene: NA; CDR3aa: CASSPQGRETQYF; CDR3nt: TGTGCCAGTAGTCCGCAGGGGCGGGAGACCCAGTACTTC
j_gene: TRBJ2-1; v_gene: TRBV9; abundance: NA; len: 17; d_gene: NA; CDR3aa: CASSVGGTGYSYNEQFF; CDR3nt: TGTGCCAGCAGCGTAGGCGGGACGGGGTACTCCTACAATGAGCAGTTCTTC
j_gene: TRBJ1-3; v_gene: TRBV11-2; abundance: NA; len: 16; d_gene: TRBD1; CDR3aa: CASSLEERTGRNTIYF; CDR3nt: TGTGCCAGCAGCTTAGAAGAAAGGACAGGGCGAAACACCATATATTTT
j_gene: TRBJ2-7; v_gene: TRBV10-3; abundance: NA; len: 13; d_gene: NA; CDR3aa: CAISESTVYEQYF; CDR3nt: TGTGCCATCAGTGAGTCGACAGTCTACGAGCAGTACTTC
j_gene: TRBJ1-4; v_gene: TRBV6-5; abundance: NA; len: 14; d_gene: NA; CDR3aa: CASSFRGGDEKLFF; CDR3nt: TGTGCCAGCAGTTTCAGAGGGGGGGATGAAAAACTGTTTTTT
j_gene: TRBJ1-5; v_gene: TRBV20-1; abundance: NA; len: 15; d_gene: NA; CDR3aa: CSASRSGYSNQPQHF; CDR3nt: TGCAGTGCTAGTAGGTCAGGCTATAGCAATCAGCCCCAGCATTTT
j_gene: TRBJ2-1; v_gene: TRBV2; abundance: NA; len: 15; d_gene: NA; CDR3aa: CASSEGRSSYNEQFF; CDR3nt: TGTGCCAGCAGTGAAGGACGGAGCTCCTACAATGAGCAGTTCTTC
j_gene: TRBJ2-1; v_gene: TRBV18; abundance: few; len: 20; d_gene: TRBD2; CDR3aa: CASSPLPTSGRAHKNSEQFF; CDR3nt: TGTGCCAGCTCACCACTCCCTACTAGCGGGAGGGCCCATAAGAACAGTGAGCAGTTCTTC
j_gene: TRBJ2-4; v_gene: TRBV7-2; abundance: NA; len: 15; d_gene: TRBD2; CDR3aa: CASTPGGAGKNIQYF; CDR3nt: TGTGCCAGCACCCCCGGGGGGGCGGGCAAAAACATTCAGTACTTC
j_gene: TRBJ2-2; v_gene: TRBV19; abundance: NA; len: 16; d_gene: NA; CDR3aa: CASTPWGGGNTGELFF; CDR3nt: TGTGCCAGTACCCCCTGGGGAGGGGGTAACACCGGGGAGCTGTTTTTT
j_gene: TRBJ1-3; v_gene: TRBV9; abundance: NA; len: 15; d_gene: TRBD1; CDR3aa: CASSVMGQTGNTIYF; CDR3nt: TGTGCCAGCAGCGTTATGGGACAGACTGGAAACACCATATATTTT
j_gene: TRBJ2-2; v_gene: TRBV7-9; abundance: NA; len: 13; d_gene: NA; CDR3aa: CASSFGNTGELFF; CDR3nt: TGTGCCAGCAGCTTCGGGAACACCGGGGAGCTGTTTTTT
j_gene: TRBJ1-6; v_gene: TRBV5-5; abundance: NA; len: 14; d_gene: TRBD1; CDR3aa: CASSPGQSNSPLHF; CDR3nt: TGTGCCAGCAGCCCGGGACAGAGTAATTCACCCCTCCACTTT
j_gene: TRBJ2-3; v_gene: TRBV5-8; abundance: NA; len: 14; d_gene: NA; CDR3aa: CASSLEKPTDTQYF; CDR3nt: TGTGCCAGCAGCTTGGAAAAGCCCACAGATACGCAGTATTTT
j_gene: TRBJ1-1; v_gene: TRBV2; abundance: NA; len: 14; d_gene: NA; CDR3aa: CASSEAQGYTEAFF; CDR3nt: TGTGCCAGCAGTGAAGCTCAGGGATACACTGAAGCTTTCTTT
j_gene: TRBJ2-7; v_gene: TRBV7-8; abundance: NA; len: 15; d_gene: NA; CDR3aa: CASSLVGSGAYEQYF; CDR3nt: TGTGCCAGCAGCTTAGTGGGGTCCGGGGCCTACGAGCAGTACTTC
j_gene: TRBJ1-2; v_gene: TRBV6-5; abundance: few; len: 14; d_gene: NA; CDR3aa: CASGALTGNYGYTF; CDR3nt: TGTGCCAGCGGGGCTTTGACAGGAAACTATGGCTACACCTTC
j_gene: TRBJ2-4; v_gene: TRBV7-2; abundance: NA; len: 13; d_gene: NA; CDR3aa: CASSLGRVNIQYF; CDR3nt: TGTGCCAGCAGCTTAGGACGGGTGAACATTCAGTACTTC
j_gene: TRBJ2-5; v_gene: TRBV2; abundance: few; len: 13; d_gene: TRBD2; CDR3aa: CAKETSGQETQYF; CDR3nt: TGTGCCAAGGAGACTAGCGGACAAGAGACCCAGTACTTC
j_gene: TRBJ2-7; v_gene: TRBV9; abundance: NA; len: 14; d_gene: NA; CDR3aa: CASSVAPTDYEQYF; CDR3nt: TGTGCCAGCAGCGTAGCCCCGACTGATTACGAGCAGTACTTC
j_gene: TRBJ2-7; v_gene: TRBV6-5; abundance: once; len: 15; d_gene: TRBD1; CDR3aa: CASRRTGQGTYEQYF; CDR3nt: TGTGCCAGCAGGAGGACAGGACAGGGCACCTACGAGCAGTACTTC
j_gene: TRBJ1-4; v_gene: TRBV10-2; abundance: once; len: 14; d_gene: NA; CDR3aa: CASTLGPPNEKLFF; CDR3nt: TGCGCCAGCACCTTGGGGCCGCCTAATGAAAAACTGTTTTTT
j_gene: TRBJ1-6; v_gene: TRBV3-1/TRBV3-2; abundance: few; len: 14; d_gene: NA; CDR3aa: CASSRQAYNSPLHF; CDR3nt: TGTGCCAGCAGCCGACAGGCCTATAATTCACCCCTCCACTTT